This T cell receptor (beta chain) was found in a study of blood T cells in healthy people across ages. General observations from the study: Nothing was known about donor CMV status, and this possibly confounded expanded clonotype changes.

A second PCR of 7 to 11 cycles used a sample-barcoded 5' primer and a J-beta primer mix. TCRdb recomputed calls from the 5' RACE reads with MiXCR, one row per CDR3 protein. Among hundreds of thousands of distinct CDR3 sequences, around 21% were seen once, and the ten largest hold roughly 3.7%. Collection of roughly 10 milliliters of peripheral blood was performed for each donor. The CDR3 spans 15 residues. Germline V gene data show CDR1 as SGHKS and CDR2 as YYEKEE (reference sequence). V was pared by 2 bases and J by 5 bases, with 9 bases of the junction left unmatched. Comment on this clonotype: Its antigen remains unknown.

The specimen sequenced was blood. The V call is TRBV5-5, the J call TRBJ2-7; the match to TRBD1 covers 8 bases. The receptor was isolated from a man aged 70-80 years in good health. The DNA of the CDR3 is TGTGCCAGCAGCTTCATTACAGGGGGGAACAACGAGCAGTACTTC. Translated, it gives CASSFITGGNNEQYF.